Following are 20 T cell receptor beta chains from one sample sequenced in a study of cytomegalovirus exposure and HLA in healthy donors. The PCR contained 60 Vbeta and 13 Jbeta primers. Using immunoSEQ multiplex PCR, the repertoire was profiled, and TCRdb retains in-frame clones only, with some absent. The table includes roughly 150,000 clones, roughly 81% detected once. The specimen sequenced was PBMCs. Receptors were obtained from a woman in her late teens or twenties in good health and CMV-seronegative.

The chain employs TRBV7-6 and TRBJ2-7, with a tentative D call TRBD1 (6 bases). The CDR3 contains 14 residues. V was clipped by 0 bases and J by 3 bases, with 9 bases between them. Germline CDR1 is SGHVS and CDR2 is FNYEAQ. CDR3 residues: CASSLAEQGYEQYF. CDR3 bases: TGTGCCAGCAGCTTAGCGGAACAGGGCTACGAGCAGTACTTC.

The rearrangement joins TRBV19 to TRBJ1-3, with D possibly matching TRBD1 (5 bases). Germline lookup yields CDR1 LNHDA and CDR2 SQIVND (reference sequence). This CDR3 contains 18 residues. Trimming shortened V by 5 bases and J by 9 bases, and 29 bases separated the two germline ends. The CDR3 is CASSSAFYLGPARLTIYF. In DNA form, the CDR3 reads TGTGCCAGTAGTTCGGCTTTTTATCTGGGGCCAGCCAGGCTCACCATATATTTT.

CDR3 loop: CASSPSGDLSGNTIYF. The CDR3 DNA reads as TGTGCCAGCTCACCTTCAGGGGACCTTTCTGGAAACACCATATATTTT. This chain connects TRBV18 to TRBJ1-3; perhaps TRBD1 as D (6 bases). The CDR3 totals 16 residues. V was pared by 3 bases and J by 1 base, with 13 bases between. The germline V gene encodes CDR1 KGHSH and CDR2 LQKENI.

The chain couples TRBV7-9 to TRBJ2-1, with 9 bases identical to TRBD2. Germline V gene sequence: CDR1 SEHNR, CDR2 FQNEAQ (reference sequence). Unmatched junction bases numbered 6, after V lost 6 bases and J lost 0 bases. CDR3 length: 16 amino acids. This chain's CDR3 is CASRGAGGTSYNEQFF. The CDR3 DNA is TGTGCCAGCAGAGGAGCGGGGGGAACCTCCTACAATGAGCAGTTCTTC. The entire variable domain, with the rest obtained from reference TRBV7-9 and TRBJ2-1, is as follows: DTGVSQNPRHKITKRGQNVTFRCDPISEHNRLYWYRQTLGQGPEFLTYFQNEAQLEKSRLLSDRFSAERPKGSFSTLEIQRTEQGDSAMYLCASRGAGGTSYNEQFFGPGTRLTVL.

The chain links TRBV27 to TRBJ2-1, with D possibly matching TRBD2 (6 bases). The germline V gene encodes CDR1 MNHEY and CDR2 SMNVEV (reference sequence). The germline V and J ends were trimmed by 2 bases and 3 bases, with 11 bases remaining between them. The CDR3 loop spans 15 amino acids. This chain's CDR3 is CASSLTGLDYNEQFF. Written as DNA, the CDR3 is TGTGCCAGCAGTTTAACGGGACTGGACTACAATGAGCAGTTCTTC.

The V gene is TRBV2, the J gene TRBJ2-1, with 7 bases matching TRBD1. The germline CDR1 and CDR2 sequences are SNHLY and FYNNEI. The ends lost 4 bases at V and 4 bases at J; junction bases unmatched: 10. The length of the CDR3 is 16 residues. CDR3 sequence (DNA): TGTGCCAGCAGTGTTGAACGGACAGGAATTTACAATGAGCAGTTCTTC. It encodes CASSVERTGIYNEQFF.

CDR3 bases: TGCGCCAGCAGTGGACAGGGCTCGACAGATACGCAGTATTTT. The encoded protein is CASSGQGSTDTQYF. The genes are TRBV5-1 and TRBJ2-3, with TRBD1 identical over 8 bases. Trimming cost V 5 bases and J 3 bases; bases outside gene matches: 5. The germline gives CDR1 SGHRS, CDR2 YFSETQ. CDR3 size: 14 residues.

This clone has a handful of counts. This rearrangement joins TRBV5-1 to TRBJ2-7; 7 bases align to TRBD2. CDR3 length equals 16 residues. V was clipped by 0 bases and J by 2 bases; unmatched bases: 8. Germline CDR1 reads SGHRS; CDR2 reads YFSETQ. CDR3 protein: CASSLGASGETYEQYF. The CDR3 DNA reads TGCGCCAGCAGCTTGGGTGCTAGCGGAGAAACCTACGAGCAGTACTTC.

The chain combines TRBV4-2 with TRBJ2-7; 10 bases fit TRBD1. The CDR3 sequence is 14 residues long. V gave up 4 bases and J gave up 1 base; unmatched junction bases: 1. CDR1 is LGHNA, CDR2 YNFKEQ, per germline. The chain's CDR3 is CASSRDRGSYEQYF. For the CDR3, the DNA is TGTGCCAGCAGCCGGGACAGGGGTTCCTACGAGCAGTACTTC.

J is TRBJ2-3 and V is TRBV28; possibly TRBD2 for D (5 bases). Per the germline V gene, CDR1 is MDHEN and CDR2 is SYDVKM. V was clipped by 4 bases and J by 6 bases, with 17 bases between them. The CDR3 is 15 amino acids. As DNA, the CDR3 is TGTGCCAGCAGTTGGAGGTCGGAATCACTGGATACGCAGTATTTT. It codes for CASSWRSESLDTQYF. The entire variable domain, with the rest obtained from reference TRBV28 and TRBJ2-3, is as follows: DVKVTQSSRYLVKRTGEKVFLECVQDMDHENMFWYRQDPGLGLRLIYFSYDVKMKEKGDIPEGYSVSREKKERFSLILESASTNQTSMYLCASSWRSESLDTQYFGPGTRLTVL.

This chain joins TRBV11-2 and TRBJ2-5, with D possibly matching TRBD1 (5 bases). The DNA end favors TRBJ2-7, so the J call may be wrong. The V gene's germline CDR1 is SGHAT and CDR2 FQNNGV. The CDR3 covers 14 residues. The CDR3 DNA reads as TGTGCCAGCAGCTTAGCAGGGAAGCCCTACGAGCAGTACTTC. Translated: CASSLAGKPYEQYF.

The rearrangement uses TRBV19 and TRBJ1-2, with D perhaps matching TRBD1 (6 bases). The CDR3 runs to 13 residues. V lost 3 bases, J lost 4 bases, and 9 bases lay in between. Looked up from germline, CDR1 is LNHDA and CDR2 is SQIVND (reference sequence). This chain's CDR3 is CASSMAQGYGYTF. The CDR3 bases are TGTGCCAGTAGTATGGCACAGGGCTATGGCTACACCTTC.

This sequence joins TRBV6-5 and TRBJ2-2, with D possibly matching TRBD2 (6 bases). The CDR3 runs 14 residues. The germline V gene encodes CDR1 MNHEY and CDR2 SVGAGI. V gave up 6 bases and J gave up 5 bases, with 13 bases separating them. Here the CDR3 DNA reads TGTGCCAGCAGGTTGGGGGGAGGTACCGGGGAGCTGTTTTTT. Its translation: CASRLGGGTGELFF.

The rearrangement links TRBV11-1 to TRBJ2-5; D not certain. V was trimmed by 3 bases and J by 3 bases, leaving 14 bases between them. Germline CDR1 and CDR2: SGHAT and FQDESV (reference sequence). This CDR3 comprises 15 residues. CDR3 coding DNA: TGTGCCAGCAGCTTTCAGCCCGCGGCCGAAGAGACCCAGTACTTC. Protein: CASSFQPAAEETQYF. The variable domain in full, with the rest retrieved from reference TRBV11-1 and TRBJ2-5, is EAEVAQSPRYKITEKSQAVAFWCDPISGHATLYWYRQILGQGPELLVQFQDESVVDDSQLPKDRFSAERLKGVDSTLKIQPAELGDSAMYLCASSFQPAAEETQYFGPGTRLLVL.

To note about this clone: The conserved phenylalanine or tryptophan normally closing the CDR3 is absent here, so this likely arose from a read error. The V call is TRBV30, the J call TRBJ1-2, with TRBD1 matching 10 bases. From germline, CDR1 is GTSNPN and CDR2 SVGIG (reference sequence). J gave up 7 bases and V 4 bases, and 9 bases lay outside the gene matches. This CDR3 has 14 amino acids. CDR3 nucleotide sequence: TGTGCCTGGACGTCCGGGACAGGGGAGGGTGGCTACACCCTC. This encodes CAWTSGTGEGGYTL.

The chain carries TRBV11-2 and TRBJ2-5; maybe TRBD2 (7 bases). From germline, CDR1 is SGHAT and CDR2 FQNNGV. The V end was cut by 7 bases, the J end by 5 bases, with 20 bases between. The CDR3 is made up of 15 amino acids. CDR3 protein: CASNPGGGGRETQYF. CDR3 DNA: TGTGCCAGCAACCCCGGAGGGGGGGGCCGGGAGACCCAGTACTTC. Variable domain in full (rest from reference TRBV11-2 and TRBJ2-5): EAGVAQSPRYKIIEKRQSVAFWCNPISGHATLYWYQQILGQGPKLLIQFQNNGVVDDSQLPKDRFSAERLKGVDSTLKIQPAKLEDSAVYLCASNPGGGGRETQYFGPGTRLLVL.

The rearrangement links TRBV7-6 to TRBJ1-2, with TRBD1 matching over 9 bases. The CDR3 contains 14 residues. Trimming cost V 5 bases and J 5 bases; bases outside gene matches: 6. CDR1 and CDR2 (germline): SGHVS, FNYEAQ. For the CDR3, the DNA is TGTGCCAGCAGCCCTCCGGACAGGGGATATGGCTACACCTTC. This sequence encodes CASSPPDRGYGYTF.

This chain joins TRBV6-1 and TRBJ2-5; 8 nucleotides agree with TRBD1. V lost 6 bases and J lost 11; bases outside the gene matches: 11. Germline V CDR1 and CDR2: MNHNS, SASEGT. CDR3 size: 13 residues. The CDR3 reads CASRRTGGSEQYF. The CDR3 nucleotides are TGTGCCAGCAGAAGAACAGGGGGGAGTGAGCAGTACTTC.

The rearrangement links TRBV10-3 to TRBJ2-3; 7 nucleotides line up with TRBD2. J lost 3 bases, V lost 11 bases, and 2 bases had no gene match. Germline V gene data show CDR1 as ENHRY and CDR2 as SYGVKD. The length of the CDR3 is 11 residues. CDR3 protein: CAARGTDTQYF. The DNA of the CDR3 is TGTGCCGCGCGGGGGACAGATACGCAGTATTTT.

V is TRBV9 and J is TRBJ2-5; TRBD2 is a possible D gene (5 bases). Trimming cost V 3 bases and J 5 bases, with 20 bases left between them. The CDR3 length is 16 residues. CDR1 is SGDLS, CDR2 YYNGEE, per germline. Written as DNA, the CDR3 is TGTGCCAGCAGCGCCCCTTGGAGACGGGGAGAGGAGACCCAGTACTTC. It specifies CASSAPWRRGEETQYF.